What follows are 18 T cell receptor beta chains derived from one specimen sequenced in a study of lymphopenia after photon versus proton radiotherapy. Only in-frame clones appear in the TCRdb table, and some are missing; sequencing was by immunoSEQ multiplex PCR. This table has some 26,000 clones, around 85% appearing once. Sequencing used peripheral blood, obtained from a patient treated with photon-based radiotherapy. The receptors derive from a man between 50 and 59 years old with gastric cancer.

Judged by abundance, this clone is medium-sized (0.01 to 0.1%). This CDR3 is also generated by other DNA sequences in the sample. The V and J genes are TRBV9 and TRBJ1-1; 12 bases agree with TRBD1. In germline, CDR1 is SGDLS, CDR2 YYNGEE. Trimming at V came to 0 bases and at J to 3 bases, leaving 3 bases not matched to a gene. This CDR3 is built from 16 residues. CDR3 loop: CASSVGDRGRDTEAFF. The DNA for the CDR3 is TGTGCCAGCAGCGTAGGGGACAGGGGGCGCGACACTGAAGCTTTCTTT.

This chain uses TRBV2 with TRBJ1-1; D possibly corresponds to TRBD1 (6 bases). Germline V gene data show CDR1 as SNHLY and CDR2 as FYNNEI. The germline V and J ends were trimmed by 8 bases and 7 bases, with 14 bases remaining between them. The CDR3 has 12 residues. The CDR3 here is CASLMKQGEAFF. Written as DNA, the CDR3 is TGTGCCAGCCTCATGAAACAGGGTGAAGCTTTCTTT.

The gene calls are TRBV6-1 and TRBJ2-5, with 8 bases identical to TRBD2. V shed 7 bases, J shed 3 bases, and the junction held 4 bases outside the gene matches. The CDR3 length is 13 residues. The germline V gene encodes CDR1 MNHNS and CDR2 SASEGT. The CDR3 sequence: CASMSSGEETQYF. The CDR3 DNA reads TGTGCCAGCATGAGTAGCGGGGAAGAGACCCAGTACTTC.

The CDR3 DNA follows: TGCGCCAGCAGCTCTACAGGGGGCGTAGCAGATACGCAGTATTTT. This sequence encodes CASSSTGGVADTQYF. The rearrangement joins TRBV5-1 to TRBJ2-3; 9 bases match TRBD1. The CDR3 covers 15 residues. Germline values: CDR1 SGHRS, CDR2 YFSETQ. Trimming removed 3 bases from V and 4 bases from J; junction bases left unmatched: 6.

The rearrangement uses TRBV5-1 and TRBJ2-6; tentative D call: TRBD1 (6 bases). Trimming removed 4 bases at V and 0 bases at J, with 14 bases between. The germline gives CDR1 SGHRS, CDR2 YFSETQ. This CDR3 spans 17 amino acids. In DNA form, the CDR3 reads TGCGCCAGCAGCATTGGGACATCACCCTCTGGGGCCAACGTCCTGACTTTC. Its translation is CASSIGTSPSGANVLTF.

About this clone: Other nucleotide sequences in the sample specify the same CDR3. The chain carries TRBV7-3 and TRBJ2-1; weak D call: TRBD1 (5 bases). Germline CDR1 is SGHTA and CDR2 is FQGTGA. The CDR3 is 14 residues long. Trimming stripped 2 bases from V and 5 bases from J, with 10 bases between. The CDR3 DNA reads TGTGCCAGCAGCTTAGTGGGGCGGAACAATGAGCAGTTCTTC. Residues: CASSLVGRNNEQFF.

The rearrangement links TRBV7-9 to TRBJ2-6; perhaps TRBD1 as D (6 bases). Trimming removed 2 bases at V and 0 bases at J, with 8 bases between. Germline CDR1 reads SEHNR; CDR2 reads FQNEAQ (reference sequence). The CDR3 is 16 residues long. The CDR3 sequence is CASSLRGGSGANVLTF. The CDR3 DNA reads TGTGCCAGCAGCTTAAGAGGGGGCTCTGGGGCCAACGTCCTGACTTTC.

The count of this clone is one. The gene calls are TRBV25-1 and TRBJ2-3; D is uncertain. The CDR3 totals 13 residues. Germline V gives CDR1 MGHDK, CDR2 SYGVNS. V lost 7 bases, J lost 6 bases, and 14 bases lay in between. CDR3 sequence (DNA): TGTGCCAGCAATCTCCCCGGTTCTGATACGCAGTATTTT. Translated, it gives CASNLPGSDTQYF.

V gene TRBV14 combines with J gene TRBJ1-1, with a tentative D call TRBD1 (6 bases). This CDR3 region has 14 residues. V was clipped by 2 bases and J by 3 bases, with 10 bases between them. Germline V CDR1 and CDR2: SGHDN, FVKESK. The CDR3 nucleotides are TGTGCCAGCAGCCAATACAGGGAGCACACTGAAGCTTTCTTT. It codes for CASSQYREHTEAFF. The full variable domain, its missing parts supplied by reference TRBV14 and TRBJ1-1, is EAGVTQFPSHSVIEKGQTVTLRCDPISGHDNLYWYRRVMGKEIKFLLHFVKESKQDESGMPNNRFLAERTGGTYSTLKVQPAELEDSGVYFCASSQYREHTEAFFGQGTRLTVV.

The genes are TRBV5-1 and TRBJ2-3; D is uncertain. The V gene lost 0 bases and the J gene lost 0 bases, with 8 bases spanning the gap. There are 15 residues in the CDR3. Germline CDR1 SGHRS, CDR2 YFSETQ. In DNA form, the CDR3 reads TGCGCCAGCAGCTTGGGCGGTACTAGCACAGATACGCAGTATTTT. Translated, it gives CASSLGGTSTDTQYF.

A few counts support this clone. V usage is TRBV6-5 and J usage is TRBJ1-1, with 7 bases identical to TRBD1. Germline assignment: CDR1 MNHEY and CDR2 SVGAGI. Trimming removed 6 bases from V and 8 bases from J; junction bases left unmatched: 12. The CDR3 has 14 amino acids. The CDR3 region is CASRYPRTGSEAFF. The CDR3 DNA reads as TGTGCCAGCAGGTACCCCAGGACAGGCTCGGAAGCTTTCTTT.

This chain uses TRBV7-8 with TRBJ2-3; 8 bases line up with TRBD2. This CDR3 is 16 amino acids long. Germline V CDR1 and CDR2: SGHVS, FQNEAQ. The V gene end was trimmed by 5 bases and the J gene end by 0 bases; junction bases not matched to a gene: 7. CDR3: CASSRIAGFSTDTQYF. CDR3 bases: TGTGCCAGCAGCCGGATAGCGGGGTTTAGCACAGATACGCAGTATTTT.

CDR3 coding DNA: TGTGCCAGCAGCCAACGAGGCTACGAGCAGTACTTC. Translation: CASSQRGYEQYF. This rearrangement joins TRBV5-8 to TRBJ2-7; D call uncertain. The V end was cut by 4 bases, the J end by 3 bases, with 8 bases between. CDR3 length equals 12 residues. Looked up from germline, CDR1 is SGHTS and CDR2 is YDEGEE.

The gene calls are TRBV7-3 and TRBJ2-7, with a possible D match to TRBD2 (6 bases). The CDR3 is made up of 13 amino acids. Germline lookup yields CDR1 SGHTA and CDR2 FQGTGA. V lost 1 base and J 6 bases, leaving 10 bases between the germline ends. In DNA, the CDR3 is TGTGCCAGCAGCTTAATTGGAGGGAGCGAGCAGTACTTC. This translates into CASSLIGGSEQYF.

This sequence joins TRBV27 and TRBJ1-1; D might be TRBD1 (5 bases). Trimming removed 6 bases from V and 0 bases from J, with 17 bases in between. Germline-derived CDR1 and CDR2 are MNHEY and SMNVEV (reference sequence). The CDR3 runs to 16 residues. CDR3 sequence reads: CASSRLGVGMNTEAFF. The CDR3 DNA sequence: TGTGCCAGCAGCCGATTGGGGGTCGGAATGAACACTGAAGCTTTCTTT.

The chain carries TRBV7-3 and TRBJ2-2, with D uncertain. Germline V gene data show CDR1 as SGHTA and CDR2 as FQGTGA. The CDR3 is 13 residues long. V lost 5 bases and J 8 bases, leaving 12 bases between the germline ends. For the CDR3, the DNA is TGTGCCAGCAGCCCCTCCTGGGCTGGGGAGCTGTTTTTT. Translation: CASSPSWAGELFF.

V usage is TRBV9 and J usage is TRBJ2-3; the D call may be TRBD1 or TRBD2 (6 bases each). V dropped 2 bases and J dropped 4 bases, with 17 bases sitting between them. This CDR3 has 16 amino acids. The germline V gene encodes CDR1 SGDLS and CDR2 YYNGEE. CDR3 bases: TGTGCCAGCAGCGTTCTTGGGGGGCAGGTGTCAGATACGCAGTATTTT. Translated, it gives CASSVLGGQVSDTQYF.

This clone was seen once. The V call is TRBV4-3, the J call TRBJ1-1, with D possibly TRBD1 on 5 matching bases. Trimming pared 3 bases from V and 3 bases from J, leaving 11 bases between. The CDR3 totals 14 residues. The germline gives CDR1 LGHNA, CDR2 YSLEER. CDR3 sequence: CASSHAWGDTEAFF. CDR3 bases: TGCGCCAGCAGCCACGCATGGGGGGACACTGAAGCTTTCTTT.